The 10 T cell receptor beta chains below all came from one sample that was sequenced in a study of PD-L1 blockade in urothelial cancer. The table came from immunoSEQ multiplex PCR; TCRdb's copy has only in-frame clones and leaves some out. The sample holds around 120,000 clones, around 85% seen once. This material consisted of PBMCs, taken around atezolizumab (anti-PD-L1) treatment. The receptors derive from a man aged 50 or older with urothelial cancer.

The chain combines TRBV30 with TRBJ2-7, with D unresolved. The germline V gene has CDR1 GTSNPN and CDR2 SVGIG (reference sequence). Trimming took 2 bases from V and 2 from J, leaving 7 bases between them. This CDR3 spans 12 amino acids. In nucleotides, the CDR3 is TGTGCCTGGAGTTTCGGTGCCTACGAGCAGTACTTC. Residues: CAWSFGAYEQYF.

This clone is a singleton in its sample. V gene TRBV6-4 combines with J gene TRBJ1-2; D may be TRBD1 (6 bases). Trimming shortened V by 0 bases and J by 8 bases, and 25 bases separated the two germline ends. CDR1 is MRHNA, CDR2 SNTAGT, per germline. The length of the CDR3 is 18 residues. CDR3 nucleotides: TGTGCCAGCAGTGACTCAAAAGGGGGGGTGCAAGGGAGAGTGGGCTACACCTTC. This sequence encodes CASSDSKGGVQGRVGYTF.

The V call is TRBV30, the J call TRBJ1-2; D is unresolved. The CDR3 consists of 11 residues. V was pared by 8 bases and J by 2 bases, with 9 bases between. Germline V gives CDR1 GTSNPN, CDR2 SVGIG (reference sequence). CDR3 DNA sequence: TGTGCCGATCAGACAAACTATGGCTACACCTTC. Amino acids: CADQTNYGYTF.

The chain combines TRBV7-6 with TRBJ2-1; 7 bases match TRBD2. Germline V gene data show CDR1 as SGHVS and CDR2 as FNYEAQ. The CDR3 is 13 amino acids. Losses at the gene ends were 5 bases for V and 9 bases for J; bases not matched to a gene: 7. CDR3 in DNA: TGTGCCAGCAGCCGGGACTACGGTTTTGAGCAGTTCTTC. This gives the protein CASSRDYGFEQFF.

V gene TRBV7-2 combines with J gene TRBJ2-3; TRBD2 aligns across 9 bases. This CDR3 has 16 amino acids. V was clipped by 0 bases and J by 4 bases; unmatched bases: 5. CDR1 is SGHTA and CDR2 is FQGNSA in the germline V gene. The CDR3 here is CASSLAASGIPDTQYF. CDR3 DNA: TGTGCCAGCAGCTTAGCGGCTAGCGGGATTCCAGATACGCAGTATTTT.

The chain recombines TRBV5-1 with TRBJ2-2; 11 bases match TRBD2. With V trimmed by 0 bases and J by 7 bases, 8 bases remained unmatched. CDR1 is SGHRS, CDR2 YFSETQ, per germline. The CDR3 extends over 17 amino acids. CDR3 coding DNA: TGCGCCAGCAGCTTGGTAGGACTAGCGGGCGGCAGCGGGGAGCTGTTTTTT. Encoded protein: CASSLVGLAGGSGELFF.

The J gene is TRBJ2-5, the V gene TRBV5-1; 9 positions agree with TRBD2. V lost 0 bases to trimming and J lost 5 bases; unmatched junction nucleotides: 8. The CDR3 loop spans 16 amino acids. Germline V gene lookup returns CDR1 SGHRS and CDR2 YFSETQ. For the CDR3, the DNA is TGCGCCAGCAGCTTGGATGGCGGGAGGGCCCGCGAGACCCAGTACTTC. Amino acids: CASSLDGGRARETQYF.

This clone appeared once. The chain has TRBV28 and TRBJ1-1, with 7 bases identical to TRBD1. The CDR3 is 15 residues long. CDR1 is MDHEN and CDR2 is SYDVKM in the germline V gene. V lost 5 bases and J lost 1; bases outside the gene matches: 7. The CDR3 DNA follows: TGTGCCAGCAGTCAGACAGGGTGGAGGAACACTGAAGCTTTCTTT. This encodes CASSQTGWRNTEAFF.

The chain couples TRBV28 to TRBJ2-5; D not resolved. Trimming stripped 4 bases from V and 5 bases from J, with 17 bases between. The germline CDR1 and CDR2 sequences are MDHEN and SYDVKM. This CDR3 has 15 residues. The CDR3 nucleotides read TGTGCCAGCAGTTCTCCCCCCACTTGGTCGGAGACCCAGTACTTC. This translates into CASSSPPTWSETQYF.

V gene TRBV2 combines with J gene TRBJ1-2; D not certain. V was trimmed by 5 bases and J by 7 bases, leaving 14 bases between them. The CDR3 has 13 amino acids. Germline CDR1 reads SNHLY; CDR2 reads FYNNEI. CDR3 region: CASSLVPARGYTF. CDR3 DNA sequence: TGTGCCAGCAGTTTAGTCCCAGCGCGTGGCTACACCTTC.